Presented here are 2 T cell receptor beta chains from one specimen sequenced in a study of blood T cell repertoires in COVID-19. Clones were sequenced by immunoSEQ multiplex PCR, and TCRdb holds only the in-frame ones, with some missing. The sample records fewer than 350,000 clones, approximately 86% being singletons. The material sequenced was peripheral blood. Source of these receptors: a woman aged 45-65 years with active or convalescent COVID-19.

The chain has TRBV29-1 and TRBJ2-1; possibly TRBD2 for D (5 bases). The length of the CDR3 is 15 residues. Germline assignment: CDR1 SQVTM and CDR2 ANQGSEA. With 0 bases removed from V and 6 bases from J, the gap between germline ends came to 15 bases. CDR3 amino acids: CSVEDVLGVSNEQFF. In nucleotides, the CDR3 is TGCAGCGTTGAAGATGTACTCGGGGTGTCCAATGAGCAGTTCTTC.

V and J are TRBV4-1 and TRBJ2-1, with 9 bases aligning to TRBD2. The V and J ends lost 0 bases and 3 bases, in that order; junction bases with no gene match: 6. The CDR3 spans 17 residues. CDR1 and CDR2 from the germline V gene are MGHRA and YSYEKL. CDR3 in amino acids: CASSQDSASGVYNEQFF. DNA of the CDR3: TGCGCCAGCAGCCAAGATTCCGCTAGCGGGGTCTACAATGAGCAGTTCTTC.